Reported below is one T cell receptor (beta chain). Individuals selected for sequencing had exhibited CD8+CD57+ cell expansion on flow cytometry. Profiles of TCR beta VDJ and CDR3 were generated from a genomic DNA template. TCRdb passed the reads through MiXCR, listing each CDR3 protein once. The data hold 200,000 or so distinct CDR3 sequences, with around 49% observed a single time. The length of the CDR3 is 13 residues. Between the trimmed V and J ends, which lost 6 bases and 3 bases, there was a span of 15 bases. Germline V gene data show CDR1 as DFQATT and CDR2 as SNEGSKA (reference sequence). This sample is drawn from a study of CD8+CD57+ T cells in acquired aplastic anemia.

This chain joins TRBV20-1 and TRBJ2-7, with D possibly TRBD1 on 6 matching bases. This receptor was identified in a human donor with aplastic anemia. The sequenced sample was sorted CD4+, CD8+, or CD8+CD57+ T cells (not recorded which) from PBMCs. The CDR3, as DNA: TGCAGTGCCAGCCCGGGACACAACTACGAGCAGTACTTC. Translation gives CSASPGHNYEQYF.